Shown below are 30 T cell receptor beta chains from a single sample sequenced in a study of cytomegalovirus exposure and HLA in healthy donors. Primers included in the PCR were 60 Vbeta and 13 Jbeta primers. Assay used: immunoSEQ multiplex PCR; TCRdb lists only in-frame clones, some missing. The sample shows approximately 86,000 clones, 85% of them seen only once. The specimen was PBMCs. The receptors stem from a man in his forties in good health and CMV-seropositive.

The count of this clone is one. The chain couples TRBV19 to TRBJ2-7; 7 bases line up with TRBD1. The CDR3 sequence is 14 residues long. In germline, CDR1 is LNHDA, CDR2 SQIVND (reference sequence). Unmatched junction bases numbered 12, after V lost 9 bases and J lost 4 bases. For the CDR3, the DNA is TGTGCCAGCAACAACAGGGGCTTGGCGTACGAGCAGTACTTC. It translates to CASNNRGLAYEQYF.

The chain links TRBV5-1 to TRBJ2-3; 9 bases fit TRBD2. This CDR3 has 15 amino acids. Germline values: CDR1 SGHRS, CDR2 YFSETQ. Trimming cost V 4 bases and J 6 bases; bases outside gene matches: 9. The CDR3 DNA sequence: TGCGCCAGCAGCCCCCTTGCGGGGGGGCCGGATACGCAGTATTTT. It specifies CASSPLAGGPDTQYF.

This chain joins TRBV29-1 and TRBJ1-1, with 11 bases aligning to TRBD1. The CDR3 is 14 residues long. The V and J ends lost 6 bases and 6 bases, in that order; junction bases with no gene match: 9. The germline gives CDR1 SQVTM, CDR2 ANQGSEA. The DNA for the CDR3 is TGCAGCGTCGCCGGTGGACAGGGGGCCGCTGAAGCTTTCTTT. Its translation: CSVAGGQGAAEAFF.

This chain connects TRBV5-6 to TRBJ2-1; no clear D. CDR3 length: 13 amino acids. The germline V and J ends were trimmed by 2 bases and 6 bases, with 9 bases remaining between them. Germline V CDR1 and CDR2: SGHDT, YYEEEE. CDR3 residues: CASSFRLVNEQFF. For the CDR3, the DNA is TGTGCCAGCAGCTTCAGGTTGGTCAATGAGCAGTTCTTC.

V and J are TRBV27 and TRBJ2-7, with 8 bases that match TRBD1. The CDR3 covers 15 residues. The V gene end was trimmed by 7 bases and the J gene end by 2 bases; junction bases not matched to a gene: 10. From germline, CDR1 is MNHEY and CDR2 SMNVEV (reference sequence). The CDR3 loop reads CASTPQGAAPYEQYF. For the CDR3, the DNA is TGTGCCAGCACCCCCCAGGGGGCCGCCCCCTACGAGCAGTACTTC.

This clone was detected once. This rearrangement joins TRBV19 to TRBJ1-5; D remains unclear. The germline V gene has CDR1 LNHDA and CDR2 SQIVND (reference sequence). This CDR3 is built from 16 residues. Between the trimmed V and J ends, which lost 7 bases and 3 bases, there was a span of 19 bases. The CDR3: CASTNQAPASNQPQHF. DNA for the CDR3: TGTGCCAGTACCAATCAGGCCCCTGCCTCCAATCAGCCCCAGCATTTT.

The chain couples TRBV7-2 to TRBJ2-5; 9 bases match TRBD2. In germline, CDR1 is SGHTA, CDR2 FQGNSA. J was trimmed by 4 bases and V by 9 bases; bases with no gene match: 9. The CDR3 sequence is 14 residues long. The CDR3 loop is CASAGGGIRETQYF. CDR3 coding DNA: TGTGCCAGTGCGGGGGGGGGTATCCGAGAGACCCAGTACTTC.

This chain links TRBV6-1 with TRBJ2-3; TRBD2 might be the D (5 bases). Germline lookup yields CDR1 MNHNS and CDR2 SASEGT. CDR3 length: 15 residues. Trimming took off 2 bases at V and 2 bases at J, with 11 bases between the two ends. The CDR3 DNA reads TGTGCCAGCAGTGAATCTAGCCATAACACAGATACGCAGTATTTT. Its translation: CASSESSHNTDTQYF.

This clone occurred a few times. The V gene is TRBV5-1, the J gene TRBJ2-3, with unresolved D. Trimming took off 0 bases at V and 8 bases at J, with 10 bases between the two ends. Germline V CDR1 and CDR2: SGHRS, YFSETQ. This CDR3 has 13 residues. CDR3 loop: CASSLAPEATQYF. DNA for the CDR3: TGCGCCAGCAGCTTGGCTCCAGAGGCTACGCAGTATTTT.

A single count supports this clone. The chain uses TRBV5-4 and TRBJ2-3, with 8 bases fitting TRBD2. The CDR3 runs to 16 residues. CDR1 and CDR2 (germline): SGHNT, YYREEE (reference sequence). V lost 3 bases, J lost 2 bases, and 8 bases stayed unmatched. The CDR3 loop is CASSYKRGTNTDTQYF. In DNA, the CDR3 is TGTGCCAGCAGCTATAAGCGGGGGACCAACACAGATACGCAGTATTTT.

CDR3 sequence reads: CAISDLAGRSGELFF. The CDR3 bases are TGTGCCATCAGTGATTTAGCGGGGAGATCCGGGGAGCTGTTTTTT. The chain links TRBV10-3 to TRBJ2-2, with 8 positions matching TRBD2. This CDR3 comprises 15 residues. J was trimmed by 6 bases and V by 3 bases; bases with no gene match: 6. The germline V gene has CDR1 ENHRY and CDR2 SYGVKD.

With respect to this clone: At one boundary the junction diverges from the germline segment, which might be a read error. V gene TRBV4-1 combines with J gene TRBJ1-1; 8 bases are a match to TRBD1. The CDR3 runs 16 residues. Germline V gives CDR1 MGHRA, CDR2 YSYEKL. The CDR3 loop is CASGQGSGDRRSEAFF. The CDR3 nucleotides are TGCGCCAGCGGCCAAGGGTCCGGGGACAGGCGATCTGAAGCTTTCTTT.

J is TRBJ2-7 and V is TRBV29-1; 7 bases fit TRBD1. Trimming took 6 bases from V and 6 from J; bases not matched to a gene: 14. Germline V gene data show CDR1 as SQVTM and CDR2 as ANQGSEA. The CDR3 runs 14 residues. The chain's CDR3 is CSVRRDRGTSEQYF. The CDR3 DNA is TGCAGCGTCCGCCGGGACAGAGGTACTAGCGAGCAGTACTTC.

V usage is TRBV7-9 and J usage is TRBJ1-6; D gene ambiguous. Trimming stripped 5 bases from V and 0 bases from J, with 11 bases between. The CDR3 runs to 16 residues. CDR1 is SEHNR, CDR2 FQNEAQ, per germline (reference sequence). CDR3 bases: TGTGCCAGCAGCCGCGGGGTGAGCTCCTATAATTCACCCCTCCACTTT. Encoded protein: CASSRGVSSYNSPLHF.

The chain links TRBV5-4 to TRBJ2-7, with 8 bases lining up with TRBD2. Losses at the gene ends were 4 bases for V and 7 bases for J; bases not matched to a gene: 13. CDR3 length equals 15 residues. Germline V gene data show CDR1 as SGHNT and CDR2 as YYREEE (reference sequence). The CDR3 region has the DNA TGTGCCAGCAGCCCCGCCGGGAGTGTAGCGGGGGAGCAGTACTTC. The encoded protein is CASSPAGSVAGEQYF.

The chain has TRBV28 and TRBJ1-2; tentative D call: TRBD1 (5 bases). The V gene's germline CDR1 is MDHEN and CDR2 SYDVKM. The CDR3 is made up of 12 amino acids. The V end lost 4 bases, the J end lost 10 bases, and 13 bases lay between the germline ends. CDR3 protein: CASSSNRRDYTF. CDR3 nucleotide sequence: TGTGCCAGCAGTTCAAACAGGCGGGACTACACCTTC.

The rearrangement joins TRBV6-1 to TRBJ1-1, with unresolved D. Germline loops: CDR1 MNHNS, CDR2 SASEGT. The ends were cut back, 8 bases at V and 0 bases at J, with 13 bases in the middle. CDR3 length equals 14 residues. CDR3 sequence: CASSPITVNTEAFF. As DNA, the CDR3 is TGTGCCAGCTCACCGATTACGGTGAACACTGAAGCTTTCTTT.

This clone was seen more than once but under ten times. The rearrangement links TRBV6-1 to TRBJ2-3; no clear D. Germline values: CDR1 MNHNS, CDR2 SASEGT. This CDR3 is built from 12 residues. The ends were cut back, 6 bases at V and 1 base at J, with 5 bases in the middle. The CDR3 sequence: CASSFGTDTQYF. The CDR3 nucleotides read TGTGCCAGCAGCTTCGGCACAGATACGCAGTATTTT.

V is TRBV28 and J is TRBJ1-6; 9 bases align to TRBD1. V dropped 3 bases and J dropped 8; count of bases not matched to a gene: 5. The CDR3 covers 15 residues. Germline V gene data show CDR1 as MDHEN and CDR2 as SYDVKM. The CDR3 sequence: CASSLGDRDYSPLHF. For the CDR3, the DNA is TGTGCCAGCAGTTTGGGGGACAGGGACTATTCACCCCTCCACTTT.

The gene calls are TRBV27 and TRBJ1-2; 8 nucleotides match TRBD1. The germline CDR1 and CDR2 sequences are MNHEY and SMNVEV (reference sequence). The CDR3 runs 14 residues. Trimming removed 6 bases from V and 4 bases from J; junction bases left unmatched: 7. The CDR3 reads CASRKTGATYGYTF. For the CDR3, the DNA is TGTGCCAGCAGAAAGACAGGGGCGACCTATGGCTACACCTTC.

This clone appeared a single time. The V gene is TRBV21-1, the J gene TRBJ2-5; TRBD1 was called by the table and not checked on the DNA. TRBV21-1 is annotated as a pseudogene. The CDR3 runs to 15 residues. Written as DNA, the CDR3 is TGTGCCAGCAGCAAGGAAGGGACAGGGGGAGAGACCCAGTACTTC. Amino acids: CASSKEGTGGETQYF.

CDR3 DNA: TGTGCCAGCAGCTCAACCGGTATACTAGCGGGGGTGACCGGGGAGCTGTTTTTT. It codes for CASSSTGILAGVTGELFF. This rearrangement joins TRBV5-8 to TRBJ2-2; 11 positions match TRBD2. V lost 3 bases, J lost 5 bases, and 12 bases stayed unmatched. CDR1 and CDR2 from the germline V gene are SGHTS and YDEGEE. The CDR3 spans 18 residues.

The J gene is TRBJ2-5, the V gene TRBV27; 10 nucleotides match TRBD1. The CDR3 loop spans 16 amino acids. The junction had 8 bases not matched to a gene; V was cut back by 2 bases and J by 5 bases. The germline gives CDR1 MNHEY, CDR2 SMNVEV (reference sequence). The CDR3 loop reads CASSLGWTGGFETQYF. Here the CDR3 DNA reads TGTGCCAGCAGTTTAGGCTGGACAGGGGGGTTCGAGACCCAGTACTTC.

CDR3 bases: TGCGCCAGCAGCTTGGTCAGTTCCACTGAAGCTTTCTTT. Protein sequence: CASSLVSSTEAFF. The chain recombines TRBV5-1 with TRBJ1-1; D not resolved. From germline, CDR1 is SGHRS and CDR2 YFSETQ. This CDR3 comprises 13 residues. V gave up 0 bases and J gave up 4 bases, with 7 bases separating them.

The chain has TRBV9 and TRBJ2-7, with TRBD2 identical over 12 bases. The CDR3 contains 14 residues. Germline-derived CDR1 and CDR2 are SGDLS and YYNGEE. V shed 4 bases, J shed 4 bases, and the junction held 3 bases outside the gene matches. The DNA for the CDR3 is TGTGCCAGCAGCCTCGGGACTAGCGGGTACGAGCAGTACTTC. Its protein product is CASSLGTSGYEQYF.

The rearrangement uses TRBV7-2 and TRBJ2-7; D is possibly TRBD1 (6 bases). Per germline, CDR1 SGHTA and CDR2 FQGNSA. The V end was cut by 5 bases, the J end by 2 bases, with 19 bases between. The CDR3 sequence is 16 residues long. Here the CDR3 DNA reads TGTGCCAGCAGCAGGACCTCCCAGGGGAGTCCCTACGAGCAGTACTTC. Translated: CASSRTSQGSPYEQYF.

The CDR3 nucleotides read TGCGCCAGCAGCCAACAGGGGCGGGATTCACCCCTCCACTTT. This sequence encodes CASSQQGRDSPLHF. The gene calls are TRBV5-1 and TRBJ1-6, with TRBD1 matching over 7 bases. The CDR3 loop spans 14 amino acids. V lost 4 bases, J lost 8 bases, and 6 bases stayed unmatched. Germline V gives CDR1 SGHRS, CDR2 YFSETQ. The variable domain in full, completed from reference TRBV5-1 and TRBJ1-6, reads KAGVTQTPRYLIKTRGQQVTLSCSPISGHRSVSWYQQTPGQGLQFLFEYFSETQRNKGNFPGRFSGRQFSNSRSEMNVSTLELGDSALYLCASSQQGRDSPLHFGNGTRLTVT.

As regards this clone: At one of its ends the junction is not consistent with the germline gene, which may arise from a read error. The chain joins TRBV7-9 to TRBJ2-2, with D possibly matching TRBD2 (7 bases). Germline V gives CDR1 SEHNR, CDR2 FQNEAQ (reference sequence). This CDR3 region has 18 residues. The CDR3 coding sequence is TGTTCCAGCAGCTTAGCCGGAGCCGGGGGGCCCGGCACCGGGGAGCTGTTTTTT. Its translation is CSSSLAGAGGPGTGELFF. The entire variable domain, with the rest obtained from reference TRBV7-9 and TRBJ2-2, is as follows: DTGVSQNPRHKITKRGQNVTFRCDPISEHNRLYWYRQTLGQGPEFLTYFQNEAQLEKSRLLSDRFSAERPKGSFSTLEIQRTEQGDSAMYLCSSSLAGAGGPGTGELFFGEGSRLTVL.

This chain joins TRBV13 and TRBJ1-2; TRBD1 matches 7 bases. The length of the CDR3 is 15 residues. V lost 2 bases to trimming and J lost 1 base; unmatched junction nucleotides: 4. CDR1 and CDR2 (germline): PRHDT, FYEKMQ (reference sequence). CDR3 nucleotide sequence: TGTGCCAGCAGCTTACCGGACAGGATTAACTATGGCTACACCTTC. Encoded protein: CASSLPDRINYGYTF.

This chain links TRBV28 with TRBJ2-7; the match to TRBD2 covers 10 bases. Germline lookup yields CDR1 MDHEN and CDR2 SYDVKM. The junction had 5 bases not matched to a gene; V was cut back by 5 bases and J by 1 base. This CDR3 region has 15 residues. DNA of the CDR3: TGTGCCAGCAGTGAAAGCGGGAGGGGATCCTACGAGCAGTACTTC. Translation gives CASSESGRGSYEQYF.